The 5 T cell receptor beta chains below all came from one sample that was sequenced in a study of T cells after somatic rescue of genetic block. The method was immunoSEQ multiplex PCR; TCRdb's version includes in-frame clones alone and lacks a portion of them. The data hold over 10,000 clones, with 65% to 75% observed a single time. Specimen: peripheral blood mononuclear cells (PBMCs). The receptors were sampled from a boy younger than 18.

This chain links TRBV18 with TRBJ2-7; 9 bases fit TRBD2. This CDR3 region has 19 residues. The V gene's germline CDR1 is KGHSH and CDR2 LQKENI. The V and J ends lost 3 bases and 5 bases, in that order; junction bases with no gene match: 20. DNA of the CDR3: TGTGCCAGCTCACCCCTGACCCCCTTTAGCGGGAGAAACCCCCACGAGCAGTACTTC. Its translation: CASSPLTPFSGRNPHEQYF.

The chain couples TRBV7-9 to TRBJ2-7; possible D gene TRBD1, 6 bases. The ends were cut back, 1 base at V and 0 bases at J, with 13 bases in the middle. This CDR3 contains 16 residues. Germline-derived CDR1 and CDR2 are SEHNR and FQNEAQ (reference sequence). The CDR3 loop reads CASSLGGGYLSYEQYF. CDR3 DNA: TGTGCCAGCAGCTTAGGAGGGGGTTACCTCTCCTACGAGCAGTACTTC.

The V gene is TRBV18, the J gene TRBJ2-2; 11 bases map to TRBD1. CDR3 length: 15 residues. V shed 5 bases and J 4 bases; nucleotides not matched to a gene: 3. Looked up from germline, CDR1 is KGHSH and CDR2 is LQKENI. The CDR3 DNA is TGTGCCAGCTCATGGGACAGGGGGACCACCGGGGAGCTGTTTTTT. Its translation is CASSWDRGTTGELFF.

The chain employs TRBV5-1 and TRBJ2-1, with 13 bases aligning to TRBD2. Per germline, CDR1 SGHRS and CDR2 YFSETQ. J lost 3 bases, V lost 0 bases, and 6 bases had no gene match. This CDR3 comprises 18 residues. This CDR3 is CASSLVPTSGGLYNEQFF. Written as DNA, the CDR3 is TGCGCCAGCAGCTTGGTGCCGACTAGCGGGGGGCTCTACAATGAGCAGTTCTTC.

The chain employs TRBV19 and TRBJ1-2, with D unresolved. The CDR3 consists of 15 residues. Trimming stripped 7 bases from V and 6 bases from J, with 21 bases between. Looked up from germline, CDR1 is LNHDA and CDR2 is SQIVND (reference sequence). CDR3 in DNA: TGTGCCAGTACTCCCTGGGAGGGAGGTAAGGATGGCTACACCTTC. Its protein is CASTPWEGGKDGYTF.